This note documents a single T cell receptor (beta chain) sequence. This CDR3 has 17 amino acids. The ends lost 5 bases at V and 3 bases at J; junction bases unmatched: 12. Germline CDR1 reads SGHVS; CDR2 reads FQNEAQ. The sample originates from a study of blood T cell repertoires in COVID-19. For the study at large: Some COVID-19 samples were acute and others convalescent; all came from the United States, Italy and Spain. T cells, B-cell-depleted T cells, or PBMCs provided the cDNA or gDNA that served as material.

Original analysis: Reference gene primers were amplified, and this amplification served to estimate nucleated cell counts. Method: immunoSEQ multiplex PCR; TCRdb's copy keeps in-frame clones and lacks some. V and J calls and clone size are copied from that table; D and trimming were computed from the DNA. Of approximately 170,000 clones in the sample, approximately 79% were seen once. The sample comprised peripheral blood. The receptor was derived from a woman aged 45-65 years with acute or convalescent COVID-19. The chain employs TRBV7-8 and TRBJ2-5; 10 positions agree with TRBD2. The CDR3 nucleotides read TGTGCCAGCAGCCCTTGGTCAGCGGGAGGGCCAAAAGAGACCCAGTACTTC. It yields the protein CASSPWSAGGPKETQYF.